The following is a T cell receptor (beta chain) sequence with its context. These data belong to a study of control samples from healthy donors and cancer patients. Produced via immunoSEQ multiplex PCR; TCRdb's table is partial and in-frame only. The sample includes around 180,000 clones, roughly 88% of them seen just once. CDR1 is LNHDA, CDR2 SQIVND, per germline (reference sequence). The CDR3 is 15 amino acids. V gave up 3 bases and J gave up 6 bases, with 17 bases separating them. The chain uses TRBV19 and TRBJ1-1, with D tentatively TRBD1 (6 bases). This TCR came from a woman aged 25 to 39 in good health. The sample comprised blood. In nucleotides, the CDR3 is TGTGCCAGTAGTATGGAGGGAAGGGGGGCCGCTGAAGCTTTCTTT. Amino acid sequence: CASSMEGRGAAEAFF.